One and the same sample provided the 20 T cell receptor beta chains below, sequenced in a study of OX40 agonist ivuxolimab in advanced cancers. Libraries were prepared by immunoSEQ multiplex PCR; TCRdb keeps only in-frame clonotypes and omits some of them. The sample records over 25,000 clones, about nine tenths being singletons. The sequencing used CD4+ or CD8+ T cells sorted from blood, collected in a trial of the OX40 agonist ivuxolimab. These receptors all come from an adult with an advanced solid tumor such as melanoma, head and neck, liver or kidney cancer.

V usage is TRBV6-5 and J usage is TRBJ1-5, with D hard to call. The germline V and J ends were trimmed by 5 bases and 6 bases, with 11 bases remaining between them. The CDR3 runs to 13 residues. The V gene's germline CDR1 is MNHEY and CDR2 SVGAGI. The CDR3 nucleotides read TGTGCCAGCAGTAGACCGGACGGTCAGCCCCAGCATTTT. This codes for CASSRPDGQPQHF.

The CDR3 DNA is TGTGCCAGCAGTTACCAGGGAGGTGATGGCTACACCTTC. Its translation is CASSYQGGDGYTF. V and J are TRBV6-6 and TRBJ1-2; TRBD1 is a possible D gene (5 bases). The CDR3 spans 13 residues. V shed 2 bases and J shed 6 bases, with 10 bases lying between them. Germline assignment: CDR1 MNHNY and CDR2 SVGAGI (reference sequence).

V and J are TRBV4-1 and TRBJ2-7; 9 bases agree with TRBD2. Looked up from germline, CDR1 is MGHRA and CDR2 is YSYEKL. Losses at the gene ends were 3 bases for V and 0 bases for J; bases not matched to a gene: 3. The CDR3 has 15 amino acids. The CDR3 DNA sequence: TGCGCCAGCAGCCAGCTAGCGGGAATCTCCTACGAGCAGTACTTC. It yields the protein CASSQLAGISYEQYF.

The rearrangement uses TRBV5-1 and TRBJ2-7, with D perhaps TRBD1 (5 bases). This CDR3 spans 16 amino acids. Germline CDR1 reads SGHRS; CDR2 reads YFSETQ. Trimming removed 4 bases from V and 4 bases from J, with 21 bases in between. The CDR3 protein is CASSTHEGAAEYEQYF. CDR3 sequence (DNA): TGCGCCAGCAGCACACATGAAGGGGCAGCTGAGTACGAGCAGTACTTC.

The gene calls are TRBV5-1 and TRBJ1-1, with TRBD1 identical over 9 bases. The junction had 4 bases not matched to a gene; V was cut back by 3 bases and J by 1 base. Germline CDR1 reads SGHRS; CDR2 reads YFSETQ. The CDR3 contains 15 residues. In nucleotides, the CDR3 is TGCGCCAGCAGCTGGACAGGGGCTACGAACACTGAAGCTTTCTTT. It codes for CASSWTGATNTEAFF. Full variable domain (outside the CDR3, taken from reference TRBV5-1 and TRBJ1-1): KAGVTQTPRYLIKTRGQQVTLSCSPISGHRSVSWYQQTPGQGLQFLFEYFSETQRNKGNFPGRFSGRQFSNSRSEMNVSTLELGDSALYLCASSWTGATNTEAFFGQGTRLTVV.

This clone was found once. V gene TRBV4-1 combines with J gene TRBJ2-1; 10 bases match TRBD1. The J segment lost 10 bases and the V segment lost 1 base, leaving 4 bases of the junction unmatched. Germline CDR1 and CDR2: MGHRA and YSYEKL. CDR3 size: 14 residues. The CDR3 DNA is TGCGCCAGCAGCCAAGTGGGGACAGGGGCGGAGCAGTTCTTC. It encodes CASSQVGTGAEQFF.

The CDR3 loop reads CASSPLAGGPQYNEQFF. CDR3 nucleotide sequence: TGTGCCAGCAGCCCCTTAGCGGGGGGGCCGCAATACAATGAGCAGTTCTTC. J is TRBJ2-1 and V is TRBV27, with 11 bases fitting TRBD2. V dropped 6 bases and J dropped 4; count of bases not matched to a gene: 11. Germline loops: CDR1 MNHEY, CDR2 SMNVEV (reference sequence). The CDR3 contains 17 residues.

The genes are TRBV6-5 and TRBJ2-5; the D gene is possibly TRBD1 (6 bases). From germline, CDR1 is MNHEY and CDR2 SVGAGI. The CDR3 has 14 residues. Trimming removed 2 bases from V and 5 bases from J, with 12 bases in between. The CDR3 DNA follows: TGTGCCAGCAGTTACATGGGGGCTTCGGAGACCCAGTACTTC. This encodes CASSYMGASETQYF.

This chain's CDR3 is CSVVVQGHIQYF. In DNA form, the CDR3 reads TGCAGCGTTGTCGTCCAGGGGCACATTCAGTACTTC. The chain has TRBV29-1 and TRBJ2-4, with D tentatively TRBD1 (6 bases). The germline CDR1 and CDR2 sequences are SQVTM and ANQGSEA. The CDR3 consists of 12 residues. V lost 4 bases to trimming and J lost 8 bases, with 12 bases between them.

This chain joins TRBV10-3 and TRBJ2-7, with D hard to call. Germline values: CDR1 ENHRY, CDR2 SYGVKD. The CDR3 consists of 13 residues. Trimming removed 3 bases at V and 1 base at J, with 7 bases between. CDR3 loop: CAISDGPSYEQYF. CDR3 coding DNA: TGTGCCATCAGTGACGGCCCTTCCTACGAGCAGTACTTC.

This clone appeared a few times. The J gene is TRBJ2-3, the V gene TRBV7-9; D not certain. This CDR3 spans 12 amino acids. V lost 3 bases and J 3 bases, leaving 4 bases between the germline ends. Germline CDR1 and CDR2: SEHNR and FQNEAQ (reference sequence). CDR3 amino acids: CASSFGTDTQYF. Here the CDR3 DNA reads TGTGCCAGCAGCTTTGGAACAGATACGCAGTATTTT.

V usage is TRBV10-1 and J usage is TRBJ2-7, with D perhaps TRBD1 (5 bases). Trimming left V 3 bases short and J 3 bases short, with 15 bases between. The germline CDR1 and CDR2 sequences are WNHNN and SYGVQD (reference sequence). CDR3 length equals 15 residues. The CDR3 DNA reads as TGCGCCAGCAGTGAATCAAGGGGCTTCGGCTACGAGCAGTACTTC. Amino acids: CASSESRGFGYEQYF.

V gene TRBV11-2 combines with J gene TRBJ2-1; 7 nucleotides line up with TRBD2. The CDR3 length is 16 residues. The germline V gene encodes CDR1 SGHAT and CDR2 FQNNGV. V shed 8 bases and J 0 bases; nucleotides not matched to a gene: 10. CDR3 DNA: TGTGCCAGCCACTGGGGCGGGAGTAGCTCCTACAATGAGCAGTTCTTC. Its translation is CASHWGGSSSYNEQFF.

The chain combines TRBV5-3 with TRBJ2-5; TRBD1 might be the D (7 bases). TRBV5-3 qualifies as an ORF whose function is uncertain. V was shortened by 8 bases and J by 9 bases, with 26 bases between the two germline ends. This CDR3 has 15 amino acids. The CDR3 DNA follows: TGTGCCAGCAGCCCAGATAGGGGGCACAGGGAGGCCCAGTACTTC. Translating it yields CASSPDRGHREAQYF.

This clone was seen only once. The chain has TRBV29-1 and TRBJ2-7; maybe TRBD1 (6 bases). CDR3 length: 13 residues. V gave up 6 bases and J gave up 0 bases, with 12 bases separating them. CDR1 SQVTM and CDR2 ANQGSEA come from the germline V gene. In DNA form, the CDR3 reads TGCAGCGTCGCTACAGGGTCCTCCTACGAGCAGTACTTC. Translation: CSVATGSSYEQYF.

The DNA of the CDR3 is TGTGCCAGCAGCCGACCCTCAGATACGCAGTATTTT. It is translated as CASSRPSDTQYF. The chain employs TRBV6-5 and TRBJ2-3; D is undetermined. Trimming left V 6 bases short and J 4 bases short, with 8 bases between. Germline CDR1 MNHEY, CDR2 SVGAGI. CDR3 length: 12 residues.

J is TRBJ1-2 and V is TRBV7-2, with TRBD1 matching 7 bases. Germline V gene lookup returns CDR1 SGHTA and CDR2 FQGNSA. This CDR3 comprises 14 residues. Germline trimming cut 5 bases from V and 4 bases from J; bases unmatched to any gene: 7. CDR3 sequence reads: CASSPGQFSYGYTF. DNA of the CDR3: TGTGCCAGCAGCCCGGGACAGTTTTCCTATGGCTACACCTTC.

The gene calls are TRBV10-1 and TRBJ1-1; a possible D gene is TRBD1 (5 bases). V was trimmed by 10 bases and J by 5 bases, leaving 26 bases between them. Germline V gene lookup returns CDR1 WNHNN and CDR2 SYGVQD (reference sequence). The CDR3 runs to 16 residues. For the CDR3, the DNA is TGCGCCATACGAGCCCGTGACCGGGGGAGGGTGACTGAAGCTTTCTTT. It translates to CAIRARDRGRVTEAFF.

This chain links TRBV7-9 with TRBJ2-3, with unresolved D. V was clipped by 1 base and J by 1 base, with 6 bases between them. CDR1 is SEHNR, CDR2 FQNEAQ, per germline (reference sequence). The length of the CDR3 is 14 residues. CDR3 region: CASSLGVGTDTQYF. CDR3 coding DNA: TGTGCCAGCAGCTTAGGAGTCGGCACAGATACGCAGTATTTT. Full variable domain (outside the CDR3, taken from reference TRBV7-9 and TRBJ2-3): DTGVSQNPRHKITKRGQNVTFRCDPISEHNRLYWYRQTLGQGPEFLTYFQNEAQLEKSRLLSDRFSAERPKGSFSTLEIQRTEQGDSAMYLCASSLGVGTDTQYFGPGTRLTVL.

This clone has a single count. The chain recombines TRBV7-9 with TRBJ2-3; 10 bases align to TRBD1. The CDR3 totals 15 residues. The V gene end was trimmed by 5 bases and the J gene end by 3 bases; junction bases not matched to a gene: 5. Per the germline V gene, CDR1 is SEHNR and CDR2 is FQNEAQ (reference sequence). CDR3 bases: TGTGCCAGCAGCCTCGGGACAGGGGTTACAGATACGCAGTATTTT. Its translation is CASSLGTGVTDTQYF.